This T cell receptor beta chain came from a study of T cell responses to AZD1222 COVID-19 vaccine. Germline V lookup: CDR1 MGHRA, CDR2 YSYEKL. J gave up 7 bases and V 1 base, and 8 bases lay outside the gene matches. The CDR3 contains 16 residues. Worth noting for this clone: The antigen is unknown.

The assay was immunoSEQ multiplex PCR, and TCRdb's table has in-frame clones only and misses some. The data hold 150,000 to 200,000 clones, with approximately 92% observed a single time. Study conclusions and caveats: Only 5 to 7 AZD1222 recipients tested seropositive at baseline. Donors were chiefly white British, with a greater number of females, and clonal diversity was perhaps underestimated. Rises in breadth and depth of Spike-specific TCRs came after two AZD1222 doses.

The sample was peripheral blood, taken on day 0 of AZD1222 vaccination. The genes are TRBV4-1 and TRBJ2-7; 12 positions match TRBD2. This TCR was sampled from an adult in good health. The CDR3, as DNA: TGCGCCAGCAGCCAAGGGGCGGCTAGCGGGAGGGGGGAGCAGTACTTC. This sequence encodes CASSQGAASGRGEQYF.